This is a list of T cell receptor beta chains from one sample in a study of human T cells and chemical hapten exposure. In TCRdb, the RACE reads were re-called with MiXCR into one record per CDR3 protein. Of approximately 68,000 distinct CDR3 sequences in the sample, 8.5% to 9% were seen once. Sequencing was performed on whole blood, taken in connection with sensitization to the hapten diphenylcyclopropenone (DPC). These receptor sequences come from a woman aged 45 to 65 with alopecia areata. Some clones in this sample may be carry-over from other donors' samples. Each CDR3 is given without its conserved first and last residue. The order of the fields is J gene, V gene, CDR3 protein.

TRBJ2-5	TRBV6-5	ASSLTSGQETQY
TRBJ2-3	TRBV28	ASSSFRTTSTDTQY
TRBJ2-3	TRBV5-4	ASSLEGDTQY
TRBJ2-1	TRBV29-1	SVEDTRGTGLF
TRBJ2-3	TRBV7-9	ASSVGLAGGTDTQY
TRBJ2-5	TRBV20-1	SANQGGETQY
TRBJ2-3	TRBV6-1	ASSGTSGIGTDTQY
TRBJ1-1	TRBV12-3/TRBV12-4	ASSPLQRNTEAF
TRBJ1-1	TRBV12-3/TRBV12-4	ASSLFQGNTEAF
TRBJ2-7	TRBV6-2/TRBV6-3	ASSPRRDEQY